This T cell receptor beta chain came from a study of cytotoxic CD8 clonotypes in ibrutinib-treated CLL. The CDR3 sequence is 15 residues long. V lost 5 bases to trimming and J lost 4 bases; unmatched junction nucleotides: 5. Germline loops: CDR1 SGHTA, CDR2 FQGTGA. Method: immunoSEQ multiplex PCR; TCRdb's copy keeps in-frame clones and lacks some. The data contain about 72,000 clones, approximately 80% of them seen just once; the ten biggest clones take up less than 9%. The rearrangement links TRBV7-3 to TRBJ2-1; 10 nucleotides line up with TRBD2. The sequencing used PBMCs, collected at disease progression, from a patient treated with ibrutinib. The sequence came from a human donor with chronic lymphocytic leukemia. The DNA for the CDR3 is TGTGCCAGCAGCGTGGGACTAGCGCAATACAATGAGCAGTTCTTC. Its protein product is CASSVGLAQYNEQFF.